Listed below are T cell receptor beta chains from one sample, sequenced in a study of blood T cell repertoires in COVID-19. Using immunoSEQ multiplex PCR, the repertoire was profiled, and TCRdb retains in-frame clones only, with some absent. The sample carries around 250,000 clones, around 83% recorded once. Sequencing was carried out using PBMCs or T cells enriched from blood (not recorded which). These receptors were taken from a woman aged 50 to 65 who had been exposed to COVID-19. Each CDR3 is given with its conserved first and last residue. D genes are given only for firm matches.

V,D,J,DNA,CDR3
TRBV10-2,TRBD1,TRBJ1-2,TGCGCCAGCAGTGAGTCCGGGACAGGGGGCGTTCTTTATGGCTACACCTTC,CASSESGTGGVLYGYTF
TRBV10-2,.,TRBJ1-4,TGCGCCAGCAGTGGAGGTGCAACTAATGAAAAACTGTTTTTT,CASSGGATNEKLFF
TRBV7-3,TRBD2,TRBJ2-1,TGTGCCAGCAGCCCTACGCCGGGGGGGCATTACAATGAGCAGTTCTTC,CASSPTPGGHYNEQFF
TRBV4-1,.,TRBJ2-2,TGCGCCAGCCAGGCGACCACTAACACCGGGGAGCTGTTTTTT,CASQATTNTGELFF
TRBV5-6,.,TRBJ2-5,TGTGCCAGCAGCTTGAACCAGGGGCCCCAAGAGACCCAGTACTTC,CASSLNQGPQETQYF
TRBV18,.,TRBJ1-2,TGTGCCAGCTCCCCTAGAGAGAACTATGGCTACACCTTC,CASSPRENYGYTF
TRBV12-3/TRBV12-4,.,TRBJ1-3,TGTGCCAGCAGCCCCCGGGATTTT,CASSPRDF
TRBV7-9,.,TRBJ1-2,TGTGCCAGCAGCCGGCCACCGGGAGACGATGGCTACACCTTC,CASSRPPGDDGYTF
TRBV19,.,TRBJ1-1,TGTGCCAGTAGTAACCAGGGATACACTGAAGCTTTCTTT,CASSNQGYTEAFF
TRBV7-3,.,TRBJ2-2,TGTGCCAGCAGCTTAACAGGGGCTGGAGCGAACACCGGGGAGCTGTTTTTT,CASSLTGAGANTGELFF